One sample yielded the 21 T cell receptor beta chains listed below, sequenced in a study of cytomegalovirus exposure and HLA in healthy donors. Only in-frame clones appear in the TCRdb table, and some are missing; sequencing was by immunoSEQ multiplex PCR. This repertoire shows approximately 180,000 clones, 86% found once; its top ten account for over 1.3%. The sample comprised PBMCs. These receptors all stem from a young woman in good health and CMV-seronegative.

The CDR3 bases are TGTGCCAGTAGTATAGAAAACAGGGGCCATGGCTACACCTTC. Residues: CASSIENRGHGYTF. The chain employs TRBV19 and TRBJ1-2; 7 bases align to TRBD1. V lost 0 bases to trimming and J lost 6 bases; unmatched junction nucleotides: 4. The CDR3 is made up of 14 amino acids. Per germline, CDR1 LNHDA and CDR2 SQIVND (reference sequence).

The V call is TRBV5-1, the J call TRBJ2-1, with 9 positions matching TRBD2. Germline values: CDR1 SGHRS, CDR2 YFSETQ. Trimming removed 1 base from V and 13 bases from J; junction bases left unmatched: 12. This CDR3 has 15 amino acids. CDR3 DNA sequence: TGCGCCAGCAGCTTGAGTCCTAGCGGGAAGAGAGTCCAGTTCTTC. This translates into CASSLSPSGKRVQFF.

The gene calls are TRBV18 and TRBJ1-1, with 9 bases fitting TRBD1. The CDR3 is made up of 16 amino acids. The V gene's germline CDR1 is KGHSH and CDR2 LQKENI. The J segment lost 2 bases and the V segment lost 8 bases, leaving 12 bases of the junction unmatched. The CDR3, as DNA: TGTGCCAGCACCGCCGGGACAGGGACCCTCAACACTGAAGCTTTCTTT. It yields the protein CASTAGTGTLNTEAFF.

The J gene is TRBJ2-3, the V gene TRBV9; 8 positions agree with TRBD2. Per the germline V gene, CDR1 is SGDLS and CDR2 is YYNGEE. V trimming: 0 bases; J trimming: 6 bases; junction bases outside the gene matches: 9. The CDR3 spans 16 residues. Here the CDR3 DNA reads TGTGCCAGCAGCGTAGCAGGCGGGAGGATCGGGGATACGCAGTATTTT. Translation gives CASSVAGGRIGDTQYF.

The rearrangement uses TRBV5-1 and TRBJ1-1, with D uncertain. The CDR3 has 11 amino acids. The germline V gene encodes CDR1 SGHRS and CDR2 YFSETQ. Trimming removed 4 bases from V and 3 bases from J, with 4 bases in between. CDR3 in DNA: TGCGCCAGCAGCCAGGACACTGAAGCTTTCTTT. Residues: CASSQDTEAFF.

This clone was observed a single time. The V call is TRBV19, the J call TRBJ1-4; 10 bases line up with TRBD1. CDR3 size: 14 residues. V dropped 10 bases and J dropped 7; count of bases not matched to a gene: 9. Germline lookup yields CDR1 LNHDA and CDR2 SQIVND (reference sequence). In DNA form, the CDR3 reads TGTGCCACCCTCGACAGGGGGCGAGGTGAAAAACTGTTTTTT. The encoded protein is CATLDRGRGEKLFF.

The chain couples TRBV30 to TRBJ1-4, with 9 bases identical to TRBD1. Germline V gene data show CDR1 as GTSNPN and CDR2 as SVGIG (reference sequence). V was clipped by 0 bases and J by 2 bases; unmatched bases: 7. This CDR3 spans 17 amino acids. The CDR3 region is CAWSVPRQGVTNEKLFF. The CDR3, as DNA: TGTGCCTGGAGTGTACCGAGACAGGGGGTTACTAATGAAAAACTGTTTTTT. The entire variable domain, with the rest obtained from reference TRBV30 and TRBJ1-4, is as follows: SQTIHQWPATLVQPVGSPLSLECTVEGTSNPNLYWYRQAAGRGLQLLFYSVGIGQISSEVPQNLSASRPQDRQFILSSKKLLLSDSGFYLCAWSVPRQGVTNEKLFFGSGTQLSVL.

This rearrangement joins TRBV27 to TRBJ2-3; D is uncertain. This CDR3 spans 14 amino acids. The germline V and J ends were trimmed by 2 bases and 0 bases, with 6 bases remaining between them. In germline, CDR1 is MNHEY, CDR2 SMNVEV (reference sequence). CDR3 amino acids: CASSLARSTDTQYF. DNA for the CDR3: TGTGCCAGCAGTTTAGCCAGAAGCACAGATACGCAGTATTTT.

The chain recombines TRBV6-1 with TRBJ2-7, with 7 bases identical to TRBD1. Unmatched junction bases numbered 5, after V lost 0 bases and J lost 6 bases. The CDR3 has 14 residues. The germline CDR1 and CDR2 sequences are MNHNS and SASEGT. CDR3: CASSEAGQPREQYF. The CDR3 nucleotides read TGTGCCAGCAGTGAAGCGGGACAGCCCCGCGAGCAGTACTTC.

The chain is built from TRBV30 and TRBJ2-2; D is ambiguous. Germline CDR1 GTSNPN, CDR2 SVGIG (reference sequence). V lost 3 bases to trimming and J lost 3 bases, with 8 bases between them. The CDR3 is made up of 13 amino acids. The CDR3: CAWRASYTGELFF. The CDR3 region has the DNA TGTGCCTGGAGAGCAAGTTACACCGGGGAGCTGTTTTTT.

The chain links TRBV30 to TRBJ1-1, with 7 bases matching TRBD1. Unmatched junction bases numbered 20, after V lost 3 bases and J lost 1 base. The CDR3 length is 19 residues. Germline V gives CDR1 GTSNPN, CDR2 SVGIG (reference sequence). The CDR3 loop is CAWSDPLHTRTGRNTEAFF. In DNA form, the CDR3 reads TGTGCCTGGAGCGACCCCCTGCATACTCGGACAGGTAGGAACACTGAAGCTTTCTTT.

This chain joins TRBV5-1 and TRBJ2-3; 12 bases align to TRBD2. The J segment lost 5 bases and the V segment lost 2 bases, leaving 9 bases of the junction unmatched. The CDR3 runs 17 residues. The germline V gene has CDR1 SGHRS and CDR2 YFSETQ. CDR3 in amino acids: CASSFQASGGVGDTQYF. For the CDR3, the DNA is TGCGCCAGCAGCTTTCAGGCTAGCGGGGGGGTAGGAGATACGCAGTATTTT.

This clone has a handful of counts. The rearrangement uses TRBV28 and TRBJ1-5; 8 bases line up with TRBD1. Per germline, CDR1 MDHEN and CDR2 SYDVKM. The CDR3 has 17 amino acids. The trim removed 8 bases at V and 2 bases at J, leaving 14 bases unmatched. CDR3 DNA sequence: TGTGCCAGCCAGTCCGGGACAGGCATGATGGGCAATCAGCCCCAGCATTTT. As protein: CASQSGTGMMGNQPQHF.

This rearrangement joins TRBV14 to TRBJ2-2, with D perhaps matching TRBD2 (6 bases). The CDR3 covers 16 residues. Trimming stripped 4 bases from V and 2 bases from J, with 14 bases between. Germline CDR1 is SGHDN and CDR2 is FVKESK. CDR3 in amino acids: CASSLDGTFNTGELFF. The CDR3 DNA reads as TGTGCCAGCAGCCTAGACGGGACTTTTAACACCGGGGAGCTGTTTTTT. The variable domain in full, completed from reference TRBV14 and TRBJ2-2, reads EAGVTQFPSHSVIEKGQTVTLRCDPISGHDNLYWYRRVMGKEIKFLLHFVKESKQDESGMPNNRFLAERTGGTYSTLKVQPAELEDSGVYFCASSLDGTFNTGELFFGEGSRLTVL.

The chain combines TRBV19 with TRBJ2-6; 7 bases map to TRBD1. Germline loops: CDR1 LNHDA, CDR2 SQIVND (reference sequence). V shed 4 bases and J 0 bases; nucleotides not matched to a gene: 6. This CDR3 comprises 17 residues. The CDR3 loop is CASSSRQGHSGANVLTF. CDR3 bases: TGTGCCAGTAGTAGTAGACAGGGCCACTCTGGGGCCAACGTCCTGACTTTC.

This sequence joins TRBV2 and TRBJ1-5; a weak D match, TRBD1 (5 bases). Deletions cut 0 bases from V and 7 bases from J, with 13 bases between. The CDR3 totals 15 residues. Germline CDR1 SNHLY, CDR2 FYNNEI. The CDR3 sequence: CASSEAGRARQPQHF. The CDR3 coding sequence is TGTGCCAGCAGTGAAGCGGGCAGGGCCAGGCAGCCCCAGCATTTT.

The CDR3, as DNA: TGCGCCAGCAGCTTTGGTTGGGGCAGACCTTCCTACGAGCAGTACTTC. Encoded protein: CASSFGWGRPSYEQYF. V is TRBV5-1 and J is TRBJ2-7; weak D call: TRBD1 (5 bases). The CDR3 extends over 16 amino acids. V lost 2 bases and J lost 1, with 16 bases in between. CDR1 SGHRS and CDR2 YFSETQ come from the germline V gene.

The V gene is TRBV30, the J gene TRBJ2-5, with D perhaps matching TRBD2 (6 bases). The CDR3 totals 14 residues. From germline, CDR1 is GTSNPN and CDR2 SVGIG (reference sequence). The germline V and J ends were trimmed by 0 bases and 5 bases, with 13 bases remaining between them. The CDR3 sequence is CAWSVGGVGETQYF. The CDR3 nucleotides read TGTGCCTGGAGTGTAGGAGGGGTGGGGGAGACCCAGTACTTC.

The chain combines TRBV7-2 with TRBJ1-2; D is possibly TRBD1 (6 bases). The germline V gene encodes CDR1 SGHTA and CDR2 FQGNSA. The length of the CDR3 is 14 residues. V lost 4 bases and J 2 bases, leaving 11 bases between the germline ends. CDR3 residues: CASSSSRGNYGYTF. CDR3 nucleotide sequence: TGTGCCAGCAGCTCGTCCAGGGGAAACTATGGCTACACCTTC. Filled out from reference TRBV7-2 and TRBJ1-2, the complete variable domain reads GAGVSQSPSNKVTEKGKDVELRCDPISGHTALYWYRQSLGQGLEFLIYFQGNSAPDKSGLPSDRFSAERTGGSVSTLTIQRTQQEDSAVYLCASSSSRGNYGYTFGSGTRLTVV.

A word on this clone: The sample carries other DNA sequences with the same CDR3. V usage is TRBV2 and J usage is TRBJ1-1, with D possibly being TRBD1 (6 bases). The V end was cut by 3 bases, the J end by 4 bases, with 9 bases between. Germline V gene sequence: CDR1 SNHLY, CDR2 FYNNEI. The CDR3 consists of 13 residues. Here the CDR3 DNA reads TGTGCCAGCAGTGATAACAGGGCCACTGAAGCTTTCTTT. Translation: CASSDNRATEAFF.

The rearrangement joins TRBV15 to TRBJ2-7, with 9 bases aligning to TRBD2. CDR1 is LNHNV, CDR2 YYDKDF, per germline (reference sequence). CDR3 length: 15 amino acids. The V and J ends lost 0 bases and 5 bases, in that order; junction bases with no gene match: 5. The CDR3 sequence is CATSRDGQREDEQYF. The DNA for the CDR3 is TGTGCCACCAGCAGAGATGGTCAGCGGGAGGACGAGCAGTACTTC.